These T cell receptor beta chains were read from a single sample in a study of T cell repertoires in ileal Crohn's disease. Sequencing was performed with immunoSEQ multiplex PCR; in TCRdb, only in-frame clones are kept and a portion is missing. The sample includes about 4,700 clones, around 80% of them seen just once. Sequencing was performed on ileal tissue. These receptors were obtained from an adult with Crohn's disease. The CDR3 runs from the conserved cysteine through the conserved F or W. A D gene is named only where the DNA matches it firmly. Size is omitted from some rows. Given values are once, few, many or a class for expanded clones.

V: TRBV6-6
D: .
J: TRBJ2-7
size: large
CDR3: CASSPWGSEYEQYF
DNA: TGTGCCAGCAGCCCATGGGGCAGCGAGTACGAGCAGTACTTC

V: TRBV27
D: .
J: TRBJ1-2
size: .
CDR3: CASSLGPAAYGYTF
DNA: TGTGCCAGCAGTTTAGGGCCAGCAGCCTATGGCTACACCTTC

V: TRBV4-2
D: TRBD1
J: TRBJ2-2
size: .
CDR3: CASSQDPVTGETGELFF
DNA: TGTGCCAGCAGCCAAGATCCAGTGACAGGGGAAACCGGGGAGCTGTTTTTT

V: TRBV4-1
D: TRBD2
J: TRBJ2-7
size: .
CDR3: CASSPPGTIYEQYF
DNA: TGCGCCAGCAGCCCCCCCGGGACTATCTACGAGCAGTACTTC

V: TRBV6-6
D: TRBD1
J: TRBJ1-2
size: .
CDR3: CASSFYSGQGFYGYTF
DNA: TGTGCCAGCAGTTTTTATTCCGGACAGGGCTTCTATGGCTACACCTTC

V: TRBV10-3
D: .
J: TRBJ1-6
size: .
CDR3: CAISEDSEYSPLHF
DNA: TGTGCCATCAGTGAGGACAGCGAGTATTCACCCCTCCACTTT

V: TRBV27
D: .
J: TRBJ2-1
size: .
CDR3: CASSLYNIEVGSSYNEQFF
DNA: TGTGCCAGCAGTTTATATAACATAGAAGTTGGGAGCTCCTACAATGAGCAGTTCTTC

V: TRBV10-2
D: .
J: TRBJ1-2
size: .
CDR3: CASSGGGYGYTF
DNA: TGCGCCAGCAGTGGGGGCGGCTATGGCTACACCTTC

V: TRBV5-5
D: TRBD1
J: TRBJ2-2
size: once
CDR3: CASSLTGRGRELFF
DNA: TGTGCCAGCAGCCTGACAGGGCGCGGCCGGGAGCTGTTTTTT

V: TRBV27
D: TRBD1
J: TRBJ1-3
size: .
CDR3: CASSSGGGNTIYF
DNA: TGTGCCAGCAGTTCAGGGGGCGGAAACACCATATATTTT

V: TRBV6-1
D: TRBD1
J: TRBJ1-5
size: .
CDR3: CASSERGQGNQPQHF
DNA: TGTGCCAGCAGTGAAAGAGGACAGGGGAATCAGCCCCAGCATTTT

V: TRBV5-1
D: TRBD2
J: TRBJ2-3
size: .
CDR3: CASSLVLAGDTDTQYF
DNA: TGCGCCAGCAGCTTGGTTCTAGCGGGGGACACAGATACGCAGTATTTT

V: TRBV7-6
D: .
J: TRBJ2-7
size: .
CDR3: CASSLGGVVDEQYF
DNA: TGTGCCAGCAGCTTAGGGGGGGTGGTGGACGAGCAGTACTTC

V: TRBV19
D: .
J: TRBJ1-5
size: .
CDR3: CASSALNQPQHF
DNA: TGTGCCAGTAGTGCGCTAAATCAGCCCCAGCATTTT

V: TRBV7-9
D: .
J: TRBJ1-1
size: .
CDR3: CASSFLGVNTEAFF
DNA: TGTGCCAGCAGCTTTCTTGGAGTGAACACTGAAGCTTTCTTT

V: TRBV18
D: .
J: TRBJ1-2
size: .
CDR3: CASSPLRTASGYTF
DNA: TGTGCCAGCTCACCCCTAAGGACAGCGTCTGGCTACACCTTC

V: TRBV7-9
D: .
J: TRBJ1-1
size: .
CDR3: CASSLAKTGAAAFF
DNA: TGTGCCAGCAGCTTAGCGAAAACAGGTGCGGCAGCTTTCTTT

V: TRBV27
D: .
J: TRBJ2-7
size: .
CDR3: CASSLGGGRGKSQYF
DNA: TGTGCCAGCAGTTTAGGAGGAGGCAGGGGAAAATCGCAGTACTTC

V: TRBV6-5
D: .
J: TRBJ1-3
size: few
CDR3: CASSTGRGNTIYF
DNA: TGTGCCAGCAGTACAGGGAGAGGAAACACCATATATTTT

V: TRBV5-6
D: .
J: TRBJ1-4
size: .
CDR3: CASSFRQPGLEKLFF
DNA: TGTGCCAGCAGCTTTAGACAGCCTGGTCTTGAAAAACTGTTTTTT

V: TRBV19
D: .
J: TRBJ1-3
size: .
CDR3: CASSLDSNLNTIYF
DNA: TGTGCCAGTAGTCTGGACAGTAATCTAAACACCATATATTTT

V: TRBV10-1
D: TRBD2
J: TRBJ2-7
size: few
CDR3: CASSPLGTSIDEQYF
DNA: TGCGCCAGCAGTCCTCTTGGGACTAGCATCGACGAGCAGTACTTC

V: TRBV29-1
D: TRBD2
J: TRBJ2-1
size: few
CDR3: CSVAGTSGGNFYNEQFF
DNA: TGCAGCGTGGCCGGGACTAGCGGGGGTAATTTCTACAATGAGCAGTTCTTC

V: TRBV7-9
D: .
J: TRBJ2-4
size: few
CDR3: CASSLTEIAKNIQYF
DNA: TGTGCCAGCAGCTTAACTGAAATAGCCAAAAACATTCAGTACTTC

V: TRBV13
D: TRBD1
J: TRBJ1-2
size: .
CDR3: CASTVFTGVDGYTF
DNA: TGTGCCAGCACCGTGTTTACAGGGGTGGATGGCTACACCTTC

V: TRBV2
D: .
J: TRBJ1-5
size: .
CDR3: CASSEARQDNQPQHF
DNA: TGTGCCAGCAGTGAAGCCCGGCAGGACAATCAGCCCCAGCATTTT

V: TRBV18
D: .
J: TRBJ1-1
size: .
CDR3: CASSPQQVNTEAFF
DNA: TGTGCCAGCTCACCGCAACAGGTGAACACTGAAGCTTTCTTT

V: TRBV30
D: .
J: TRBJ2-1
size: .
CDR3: CAWSHGTAPFF
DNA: TGTGCCTGGAGTCATGGGACTGCTCCGTTCTTC

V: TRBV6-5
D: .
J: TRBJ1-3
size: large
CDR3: CASRGGPGNTIYF
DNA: TGTGCCAGCAGGGGGGGGCCTGGAAACACCATATATTTT

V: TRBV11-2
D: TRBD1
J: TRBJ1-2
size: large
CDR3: CASSLVQGAYGYTF
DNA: TGTGCCAGCAGCTTAGTTCAGGGGGCCTATGGCTACACCTTC

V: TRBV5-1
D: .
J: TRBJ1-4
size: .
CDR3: CASSLGAPGGEKLFF
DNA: TGCGCCAGCAGCTTGGGGGCCCCCGGTGGTGAAAAACTGTTTTTT

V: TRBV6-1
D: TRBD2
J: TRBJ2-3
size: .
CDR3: CASIPSGGGTDTQYF
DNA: TGTGCCAGCATCCCAAGCGGGGGGGGCACAGATACGCAGTATTTT

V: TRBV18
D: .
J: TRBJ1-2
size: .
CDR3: CASSQSDTRGYTF
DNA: TGTGCCAGCTCACAATCGGACACGCGCGGCTACACCTTC

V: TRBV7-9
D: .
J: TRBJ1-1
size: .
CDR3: CASSPQGLVGTEAFF
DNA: TGTGCCAGCAGCCCCCAAGGACTTGTTGGGACTGAAGCTTTCTTT

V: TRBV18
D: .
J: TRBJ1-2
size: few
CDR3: CASSPGGINYGYTF
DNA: TGTGCCAGCTCACCCGGGGGTATCAACTATGGCTACACCTTC

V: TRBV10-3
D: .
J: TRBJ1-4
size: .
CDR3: CAISAAGLEQLFF
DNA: TGTGCCATCAGTGCTGCTGGGCTTGAGCAACTGTTTTTT

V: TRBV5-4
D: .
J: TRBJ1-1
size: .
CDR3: CATSRVAGVNTEAFF
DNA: TGTGCCACCAGCCGGGTGGCAGGGGTAAACACTGAAGCTTTCTTT